The T cell receptor beta chain under discussion was sequenced for a study of cytomegalovirus exposure and HLA in healthy donors. For this clone: Its antigen remains unidentified.

The PCR contained 60 Vbeta and 13 Jbeta primers. TCRdb's table, derived via immunoSEQ multiplex PCR, lists solely in-frame clones and lacks some. Altogether roughly 120,000 clones are present, roughly 79% being singletons, with the ten largest covering 3% to 5%. Broader study findings: Clonal expansion, a later analysis showed, was greater in HLA-associated TCR beta chains than in equally common others. Associated with HLA alleles at 0.05 false discovery rate in a later analysis were 16,951 TCR beta sequences. Association of a missense DCLRE1C variant with TCR beta V- and J-gene trimming was reported in a later analysis.

Sequenced: PBMCs. The sequence derives from a woman aged 30 to 39 in good health and CMV-seronegative.

Written as DNA, the CDR3 is TGTGCCAGCAGCTTAGGGCCCAGTCTGAACTATGGCTACACCTTC. This codes for CASSLGPSLNYGYTF. This chain joins TRBV7-2 and TRBJ1-2; no definite D call. CDR3 size: 15 residues. CDR1 is SGHTA and CDR2 is FQGNSA in the germline V gene. The V end lost 1 base, the J end lost 2 bases, and 11 bases lay between the germline ends.